This T cell receptor (beta chain) was sequenced during a study of T cell repertoires in cytomegalovirus infection. The overall study: Signatures in public TCR beta sequences pointed to both CMV infection and matching HLA type.

The CDR3 is 13 residues long. Germline lookup yields CDR1 SQVTM and CDR2 ANQGSEA. V lost 6 bases to trimming and J lost 4 bases, with 10 bases between them. Concerning this clonotype: Its matching antigen is unknown.

Overall study results and limits: Ex vivo responses were dominated by HLA-C-restricted CMV-specific TCR beta clonotypes.

A single record per CDR3 protein comes from TCRdb applying MiXCR to the reads. The sample shows 150,000 to 200,000 distinct CDR3 sequences, about 15% of them seen only once. What was sequenced was CD8+ T cells from PBMCs. The V and J genes are TRBV29-1 and TRBJ2-6, with D possibly TRBD1 on 5 matching bases. The clonotype comes from a human donor in good health (CMV status not recorded). Some clones in this sample may be carry-over from other donors' samples. The CDR3 here is CSVGASGANVLTF. CDR3 in DNA: TGCAGCGTAGGGGCATCGGGGGCCAACGTCCTGACTTTC.